This T cell receptor (beta chain) came from a study of blood T cell repertoires in COVID-19. Study information: The origin of the acute and convalescent COVID-19 samples was the United States, Italy and Spain.

Original analysis: Nucleated cell number was recorded as an estimate derived from reference gene primer amplification. The repertoire was sequenced with immunoSEQ multiplex PCR; TCRdb's copy has only in-frame clones and lacks some. That table supplies the V and J calls and clone size; D and trimming were determined from the DNA. The sample shows over 200,000 clones, 80% to 90% of them seen only once. Germline lookup yields CDR1 MNHEY and CDR2 SMNVEV (reference sequence). The ends were cut back, 7 bases at V and 7 bases at J, with 19 bases in the middle. The CDR3 is 15 residues long. This clone is a singleton in its sample. Categorization into cohorts depended on clinical history that participants reported.

The sequence was collected from a woman aged 25 to 39 who had been exposed to COVID-19. Sequencing used PBMCs or T cells enriched from blood (not recorded which). V usage is TRBV27 and J usage is TRBJ2-2, with D maybe TRBD2 (5 bases). For the CDR3, the DNA is TGTGCCAGCACCTTTCTAGCATCCGGTAACGGGGAGCTGTTTTTT. Its protein product is CASTFLASGNGELFF.